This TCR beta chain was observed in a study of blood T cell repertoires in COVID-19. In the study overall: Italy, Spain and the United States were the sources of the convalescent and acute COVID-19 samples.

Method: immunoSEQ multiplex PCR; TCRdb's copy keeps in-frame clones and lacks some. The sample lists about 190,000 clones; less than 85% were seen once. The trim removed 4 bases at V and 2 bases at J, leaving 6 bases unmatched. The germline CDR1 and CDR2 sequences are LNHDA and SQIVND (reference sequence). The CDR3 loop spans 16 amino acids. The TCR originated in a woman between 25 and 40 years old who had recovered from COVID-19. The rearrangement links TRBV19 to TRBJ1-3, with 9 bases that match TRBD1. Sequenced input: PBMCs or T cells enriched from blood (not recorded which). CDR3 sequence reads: CASSTRDRVAGNTIYF. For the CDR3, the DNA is TGTGCCAGTAGTACCCGGGACAGGGTCGCTGGAAACACCATATATTTT.